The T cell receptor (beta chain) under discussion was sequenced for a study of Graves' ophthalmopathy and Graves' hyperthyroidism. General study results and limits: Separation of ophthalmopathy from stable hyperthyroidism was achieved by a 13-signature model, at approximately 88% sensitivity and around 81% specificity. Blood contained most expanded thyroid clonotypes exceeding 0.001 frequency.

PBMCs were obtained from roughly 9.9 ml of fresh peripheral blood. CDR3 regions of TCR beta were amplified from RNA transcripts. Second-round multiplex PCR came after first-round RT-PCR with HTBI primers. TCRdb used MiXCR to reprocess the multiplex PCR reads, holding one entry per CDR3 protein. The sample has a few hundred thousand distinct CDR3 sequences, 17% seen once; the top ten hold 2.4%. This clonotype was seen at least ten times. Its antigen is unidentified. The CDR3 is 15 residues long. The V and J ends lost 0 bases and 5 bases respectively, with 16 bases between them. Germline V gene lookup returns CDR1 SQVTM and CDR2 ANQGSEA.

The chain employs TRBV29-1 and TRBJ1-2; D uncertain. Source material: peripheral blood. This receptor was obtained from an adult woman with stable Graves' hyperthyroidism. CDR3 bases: TGCAGCGTTGAAGATCCAGGAGGCACGGGGTATGGCTACACCTTC. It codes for CSVEDPGGTGYGYTF.